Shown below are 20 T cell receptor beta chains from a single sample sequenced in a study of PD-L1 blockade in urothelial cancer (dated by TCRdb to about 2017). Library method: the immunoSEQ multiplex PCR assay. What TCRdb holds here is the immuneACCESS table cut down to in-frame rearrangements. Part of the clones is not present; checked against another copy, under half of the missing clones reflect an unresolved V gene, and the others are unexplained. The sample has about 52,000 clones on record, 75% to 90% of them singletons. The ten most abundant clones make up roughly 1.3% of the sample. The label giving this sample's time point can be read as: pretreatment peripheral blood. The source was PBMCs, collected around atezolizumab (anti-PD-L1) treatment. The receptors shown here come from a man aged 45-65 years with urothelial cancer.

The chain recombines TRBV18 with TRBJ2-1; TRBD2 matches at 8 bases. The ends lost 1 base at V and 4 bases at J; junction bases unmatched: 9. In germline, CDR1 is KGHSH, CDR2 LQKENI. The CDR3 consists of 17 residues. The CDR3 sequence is CASSPRPGLDSYNEQFF. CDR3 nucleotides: TGTGCCAGCTCACCACGGCCGGGACTAGATTCATACAATGAGCAGTTCTTC. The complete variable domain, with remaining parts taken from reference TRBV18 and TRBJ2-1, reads NAGVMQNPRHLVRRRGQEARLRCSPMKGHSHVYWYRQLPEEGLKFMVYLQKENIIDESGMPKERFSAEFPKEGPSILRIQQVVRGDSAAYFCASSPRPGLDSYNEQFFGPGTRLTVL.

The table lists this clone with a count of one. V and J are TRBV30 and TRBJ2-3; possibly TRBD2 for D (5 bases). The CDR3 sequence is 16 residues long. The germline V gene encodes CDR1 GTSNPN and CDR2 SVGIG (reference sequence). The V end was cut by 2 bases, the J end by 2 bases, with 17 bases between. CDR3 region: CAWSLLGSSPTDTQYF. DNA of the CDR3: TGTGCCTGGAGTCTCCTAGGGAGCTCCCCCACAGATACGCAGTATTTT.

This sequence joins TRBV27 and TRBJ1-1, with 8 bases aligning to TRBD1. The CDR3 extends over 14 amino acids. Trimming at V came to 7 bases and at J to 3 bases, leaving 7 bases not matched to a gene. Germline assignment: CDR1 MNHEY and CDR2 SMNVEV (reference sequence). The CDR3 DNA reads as TGTGCCAGCACCAAACAGGGGGGATACACTGAAGCTTTCTTT. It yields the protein CASTKQGGYTEAFF.

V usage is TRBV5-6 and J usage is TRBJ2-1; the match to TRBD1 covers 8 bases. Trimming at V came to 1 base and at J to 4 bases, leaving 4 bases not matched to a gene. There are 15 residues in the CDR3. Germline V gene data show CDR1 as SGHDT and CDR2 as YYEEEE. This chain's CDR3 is CASSLFGTGYNEQFF. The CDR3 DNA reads TGTGCCAGCAGCTTGTTTGGGACAGGTTACAATGAGCAGTTCTTC.

The DNA of the CDR3 is TGCGCCAGCAGCGGATTGACTAGCGGGAGGTCCTACGAGCAGTACTTC. This codes for CASSGLTSGRSYEQYF. The rearrangement joins TRBV4-1 to TRBJ2-7; 13 bases map to TRBD2. Looked up from germline, CDR1 is MGHRA and CDR2 is YSYEKL. The CDR3 is 16 residues long. V dropped 5 bases and J dropped 1; count of bases not matched to a gene: 5.

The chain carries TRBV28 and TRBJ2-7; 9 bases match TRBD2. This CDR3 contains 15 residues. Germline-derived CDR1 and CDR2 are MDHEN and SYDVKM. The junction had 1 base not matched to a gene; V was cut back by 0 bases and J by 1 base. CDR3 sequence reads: CASSLWLAGSYEQYF. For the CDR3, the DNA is TGTGCCAGCAGTTTATGGCTAGCGGGATCCTACGAGCAGTACTTC.

This chain's CDR3 is CASSDRGDGYTF. As DNA, the CDR3 is TGTGCCAGCAGTGACCGGGGGGATGGCTACACCTTC. J is TRBJ1-2 and V is TRBV6-5; perhaps TRBD1 as D (5 bases). V gave up 5 bases and J gave up 6 bases, with 10 bases separating them. CDR3 length: 12 residues. Germline V gene lookup returns CDR1 MNHEY and CDR2 SVGAGI.

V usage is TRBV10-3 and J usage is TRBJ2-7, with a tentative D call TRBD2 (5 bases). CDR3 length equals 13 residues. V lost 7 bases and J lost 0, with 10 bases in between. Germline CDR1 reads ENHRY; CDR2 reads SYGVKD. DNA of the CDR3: TGTGCCATCAATAGCGATAGCTCCTACGAGCAGTACTTC. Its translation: CAINSDSSYEQYF.

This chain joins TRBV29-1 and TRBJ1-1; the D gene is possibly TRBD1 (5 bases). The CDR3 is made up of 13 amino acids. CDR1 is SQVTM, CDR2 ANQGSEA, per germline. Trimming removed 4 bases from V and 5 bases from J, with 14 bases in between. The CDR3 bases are TGCAGCGTTGCTCGGGGGGGAGAGACTGAAGCTTTCTTT. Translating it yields CSVARGGETEAFF.

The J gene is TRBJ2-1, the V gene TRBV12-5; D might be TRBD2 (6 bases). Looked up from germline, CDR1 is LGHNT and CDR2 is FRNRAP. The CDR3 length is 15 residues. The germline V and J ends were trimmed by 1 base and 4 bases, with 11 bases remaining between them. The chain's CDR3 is CASGLAGSMYNEQFF. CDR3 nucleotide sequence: TGTGCTAGTGGTTTGGCCGGGAGTATGTACAATGAGCAGTTCTTC.

CDR3 protein: CASSPQSAYEQYF. CDR3 in DNA: TGTGCCAGCTCACCACAATCGGCCTACGAGCAGTACTTC. The V call is TRBV18, the J call TRBJ2-7; D remains unclear. Germline loops: CDR1 KGHSH, CDR2 LQKENI. V was shortened by 1 base and J by 2 bases, with 6 bases between the two germline ends. The CDR3 consists of 13 residues.

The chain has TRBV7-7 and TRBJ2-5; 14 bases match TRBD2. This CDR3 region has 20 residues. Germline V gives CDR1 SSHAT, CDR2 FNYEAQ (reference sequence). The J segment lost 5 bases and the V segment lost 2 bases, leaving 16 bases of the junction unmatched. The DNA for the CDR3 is TGTGCCAGCAGCTTATCGATAGGGACTAGCGGGAGAGATGTTAGGGAGACCCAGTACTTC. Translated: CASSLSIGTSGRDVRETQYF.

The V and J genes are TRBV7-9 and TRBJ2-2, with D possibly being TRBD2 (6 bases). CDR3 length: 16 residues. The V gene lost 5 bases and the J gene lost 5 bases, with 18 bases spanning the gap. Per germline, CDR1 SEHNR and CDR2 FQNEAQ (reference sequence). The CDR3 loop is CASSSGFGGGTGELFF. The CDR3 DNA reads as TGTGCCAGCAGCAGCGGCTTTGGGGGAGGTACCGGGGAGCTGTTTTTT. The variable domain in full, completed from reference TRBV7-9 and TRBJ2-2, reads DTGVSQNPRHKITKRGQNVTFRCDPISEHNRLYWYRQTLGQGPEFLTYFQNEAQLEKSRLLSDRFSAERPKGSFSTLEIQRTEQGDSAMYLCASSSGFGGGTGELFFGEGSRLTVL.

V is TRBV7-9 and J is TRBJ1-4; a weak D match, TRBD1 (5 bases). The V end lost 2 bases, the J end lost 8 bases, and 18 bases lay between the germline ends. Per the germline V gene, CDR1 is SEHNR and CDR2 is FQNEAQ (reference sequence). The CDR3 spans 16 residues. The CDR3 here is CASSLNLQGWYEKLFF. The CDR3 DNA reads TGTGCCAGCAGCTTAAATCTTCAGGGTTGGTACGAAAAACTGTTTTTT.

The CDR3 region has the DNA TGTGCCAGCAGTTTCGGCGGGAAGGTGGTTAATGAGCAGTTCTTC. Translated, it gives CASSFGGKVVNEQFF. This chain links TRBV27 with TRBJ2-1, with D possibly being TRBD2 (6 bases). CDR3 length: 15 residues. CDR1 is MNHEY and CDR2 is SMNVEV in the germline V gene (reference sequence). Trimming cost V 3 bases and J 7 bases, with 16 bases left between them.

The CDR3 loop is CASREPAGGSTDTQYF. CDR3 in DNA: TGCGCCAGCAGGGAACCAGCGGGAGGGAGCACAGATACGCAGTATTTT. The V and J genes are TRBV10-2 and TRBJ2-3, with 10 bases matching TRBD2. CDR1 WSHSY and CDR2 SAAADI come from the germline V gene. The CDR3 totals 16 residues. J lost 0 bases, V lost 6 bases, and 6 bases had no gene match.

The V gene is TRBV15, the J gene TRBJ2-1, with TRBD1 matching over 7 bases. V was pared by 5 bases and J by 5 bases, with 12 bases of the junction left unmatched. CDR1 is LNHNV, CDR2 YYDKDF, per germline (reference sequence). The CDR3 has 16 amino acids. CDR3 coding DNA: TGTGCCACCAGCCAAAAGGGGGACAGAACCAACAATGAGCAGTTCTTC. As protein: CATSQKGDRTNNEQFF.

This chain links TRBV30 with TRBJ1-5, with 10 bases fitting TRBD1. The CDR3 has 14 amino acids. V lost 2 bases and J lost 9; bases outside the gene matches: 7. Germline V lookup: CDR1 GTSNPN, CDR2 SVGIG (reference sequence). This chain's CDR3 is CAWSPDRGRGPQHF. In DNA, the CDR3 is TGTGCCTGGAGTCCAGACAGGGGGCGAGGGCCCCAGCATTTT.

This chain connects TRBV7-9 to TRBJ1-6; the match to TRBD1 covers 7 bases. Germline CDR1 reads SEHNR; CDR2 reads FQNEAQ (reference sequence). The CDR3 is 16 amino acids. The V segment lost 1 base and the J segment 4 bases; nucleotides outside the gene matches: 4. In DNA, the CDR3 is TGTGCCAGCAGCTTAGGGGCAGGGGGTTATAATTCACCCCTCCACTTT. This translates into CASSLGAGGYNSPLHF.

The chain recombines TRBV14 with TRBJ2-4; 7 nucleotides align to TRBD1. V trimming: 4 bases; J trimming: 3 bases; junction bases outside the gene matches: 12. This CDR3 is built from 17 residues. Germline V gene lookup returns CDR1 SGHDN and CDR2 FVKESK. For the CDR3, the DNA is TGTGCCAGCAGCCCACCGACGATAGGGGGCGTCAAAAACATTCAGTACTTC. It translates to CASSPPTIGGVKNIQYF. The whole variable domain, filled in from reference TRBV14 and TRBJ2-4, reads EAGVTQFPSHSVIEKGQTVTLRCDPISGHDNLYWYRRVMGKEIKFLLHFVKESKQDESGMPNNRFLAERTGGTYSTLKVQPAELEDSGVYFCASSPPTIGGVKNIQYFGAGTRLSVL.